This T cell receptor beta chain is from a study of blood T cell repertoires in COVID-19. Study in general: Researchers got acute and convalescent COVID-19 samples from the United States, Italy and Spain.

The authors' processing: By means of reference gene primer amplification, nucleated cell counts were estimated. Clones were read by immunoSEQ multiplex PCR, and TCRdb kept only the in-frame ones, dropping some. V and J calls and clone size come straight from that table; D and trimming were deduced from the DNA. Found here are approximately 170,000 clones, approximately 85% of them singletons; the top ten hold 6.9%. Seattle cases were enrolled at active infection and followed longitudinally. CDR3 length: 15 amino acids. CDR1 and CDR2 (germline): MNHEY, SVGAGI. V was shortened by 6 bases and J by 4 bases, with 16 bases between the two germline ends.

The TCR originated in an elderly man with COVID-19, enrolled during active disease. The J gene is TRBJ2-1, the V gene TRBV6-5, with D perhaps matching TRBD2 (5 bases). The sample was peripheral blood. Here the CDR3 DNA reads TGTGCCAGCAGATCGACGCACCGAGGGTACAATGAGCAGTTCTTC. As protein: CASRSTHRGYNEQFF.